The 30 T cell receptor beta chains below come from one sample, sequenced in a study of shared clonotypes between healthy human individuals. Sequenced by immunoSEQ multiplex PCR; TCRdb stores in-frame clones only, minus some. This table holds about 450,000 clones, around three quarters found once. The material sequenced was PBMCs. The receptors shown here come from a woman between 40 and 50 years old in good health. Some clones in this sample may be carry-over from other donors' samples.

The rearrangement links TRBV2 to TRBJ1-2, with 7 bases aligning to TRBD1. The ends lost 6 bases at V and 8 bases at J; junction bases unmatched: 18. CDR3 size: 16 residues. Germline CDR1 is SNHLY and CDR2 is FYNNEI. CDR3 sequence: CASRKGTLTGLSGYTF. The CDR3 coding sequence is TGTGCCAGCAGGAAGGGTACGTTGACAGGGCTAAGCGGCTACACCTTC. The variable domain in full, completed from reference TRBV2 and TRBJ1-2, reads EPEVTQTPSHQVTQMGQEVILRCVPISNHLYFYWYRQILGQKVEFLVSFYNNEISEKSEIFDDQFSVERPDGSNFTLKIRSTKLEDSAMYFCASRKGTLTGLSGYTFGSGTRLTVV.

Of note for this clone: This specimen includes other DNA sequences encoding the same CDR3. This chain uses TRBV28 with TRBJ1-2; TRBD1 agrees at 10 bases. Germline CDR1 reads MDHEN; CDR2 reads SYDVKM. CDR3 size: 14 residues. Germline trimming cut 2 bases from V and 4 bases from J; bases unmatched to any gene: 1. The CDR3 is CASSLGTGVYGYTF. The CDR3 nucleotides read TGTGCCAGCAGTTTAGGGACAGGGGTCTATGGCTACACCTTC.

The chain links TRBV27 to TRBJ2-7; D may be TRBD2 (6 bases). Trimming took 6 bases from V and 2 from J, leaving 17 bases between them. The CDR3 has 15 amino acids. The germline gives CDR1 MNHEY, CDR2 SMNVEV (reference sequence). In DNA, the CDR3 is TGTGCCAGCAGCGCCCGGCGGGGCGTAACCTACGAGCAGTACTTC. This sequence encodes CASSARRGVTYEQYF.

V and J are TRBV2 and TRBJ2-3; 9 bases agree with TRBD2. Trimming took 10 bases from V and 4 from J; bases not matched to a gene: 12. The CDR3 covers 15 residues. CDR1 is SNHLY and CDR2 is FYNNEI in the germline V gene. The CDR3 nucleotides read TGTGCCATCTCCCCTCTAGCGGGATGGGCAGATACGCAGTATTTT. Its protein is CAISPLAGWADTQYF.

The chain is built from TRBV10-3 and TRBJ2-2; 9 bases match TRBD2. Germline CDR1 ENHRY, CDR2 SYGVKD. Trimming at V came to 5 bases and at J to 5 bases, leaving 3 bases not matched to a gene. The CDR3 is 14 amino acids. The CDR3 sequence is CAISRLAETGELFF. The CDR3 region has the DNA TGTGCCATCAGTCGACTAGCGGAGACCGGGGAGCTGTTTTTT.

The chain is built from TRBV28 and TRBJ2-7; tentatively, D is TRBD2 (5 bases). Germline lookup yields CDR1 MDHEN and CDR2 SYDVKM. The V end was cut by 3 bases, the J end by 6 bases, with 9 bases between. CDR3 length: 12 amino acids. The CDR3 is CASSLQTTEQYF. The CDR3 nucleotides are TGTGCCAGCAGTTTGCAGACTACCGAGCAGTACTTC.

The chain combines TRBV6-1 with TRBJ1-2; D is ambiguous. This CDR3 has 13 residues. Germline CDR1 and CDR2: MNHNS and SASEGT. The V end was cut by 8 bases, the J end by 5 bases, with 15 bases between. The CDR3 sequence: CASGAASGYGYTF. Written as DNA, the CDR3 is TGTGCCAGCGGCGCAGCCTCTGGGTATGGCTACACCTTC.

The chain employs TRBV28 and TRBJ2-3; 7 bases line up with TRBD1. The CDR3 loop spans 15 amino acids. Germline CDR1 reads MDHEN; CDR2 reads SYDVKM. Trimming at V came to 6 bases and at J to 2 bases, leaving 8 bases not matched to a gene. The CDR3 region is CASSKRQGYTDTQYF. In nucleotides, the CDR3 is TGTGCCAGCAGCAAAAGACAGGGTTACACAGATACGCAGTATTTT.

The chain employs TRBV7-6 and TRBJ2-1, with TRBD2 identical over 15 bases. After removal of 4 bases from V and 4 bases from J, the junction contained 5 bases not matched to a gene. The CDR3 loop spans 17 amino acids. The V gene's germline CDR1 is SGHVS and CDR2 FNYEAQ. The CDR3 reads CASSSGLAGGLYNEQFF. CDR3 in DNA: TGTGCCAGCAGCTCGGGACTAGCGGGAGGCCTATACAATGAGCAGTTCTTC.

The chain joins TRBV7-3 to TRBJ2-3; 11 nucleotides line up with TRBD2. The length of the CDR3 is 16 residues. V lost 5 bases and J lost 0; bases outside the gene matches: 4. Germline-derived CDR1 and CDR2 are SGHTA and FQGTGA. CDR3 sequence reads: CASSITSGSSTDTQYF. The CDR3 DNA follows: TGTGCCAGCAGCATTACTAGCGGGAGTAGCACAGATACGCAGTATTTT.

This chain links TRBV10-2 with TRBJ2-3; tentatively, D is TRBD1 or TRBD2 (5 bases each). V dropped 4 bases and J dropped 6 bases, with 14 bases sitting between them. Germline CDR1 and CDR2: WSHSY and SAAADI. This CDR3 has 14 amino acids. CDR3 sequence reads: CASSATGTGDTQYF. CDR3 nucleotides: TGCGCCAGCAGTGCGACCGGGACCGGGGATACGCAGTATTTT.

This chain links TRBV4-2 with TRBJ2-2, with 12 nucleotides matching TRBD2. The CDR3 consists of 19 residues. Germline CDR1 is LGHNA and CDR2 is YNFKEQ. J gave up 6 bases and V 0 bases, and 11 bases lay outside the gene matches. CDR3 coding DNA: TGTGCCAGCAGCCAAGAAGGTCTAGCGGGAGGGATTACGTCCGGGGAGCTGTTTTTT. Its translation: CASSQEGLAGGITSGELFF.

The V gene is TRBV10-3, the J gene TRBJ2-7, with 8 bases aligning to TRBD1. V was clipped by 7 bases and J by 4 bases; unmatched bases: 9. The CDR3 covers 14 residues. The germline V gene has CDR1 ENHRY and CDR2 SYGVKD. This CDR3 is CAITQSRDRYEQYF. CDR3 bases: TGTGCCATCACCCAGTCCCGGGACAGGTACGAGCAGTACTTC.

This clone has only a few counts. The V gene is TRBV4-1, the J gene TRBJ1-6, with D possibly TRBD1 on 5 matching bases. V was trimmed by 5 bases and J by 10 bases, leaving 12 bases between them. Looked up from germline, CDR1 is MGHRA and CDR2 is YSYEKL. This CDR3 region has 13 residues. The CDR3 bases are TGCGCCAGCAGCGACAGCAGTCAGTCACCCCTCCACTTT. Translation gives CASSDSSQSPLHF.

This chain links TRBV7-6 with TRBJ2-2; D not resolved. From germline, CDR1 is SGHVS and CDR2 FNYEAQ. CDR3 length: 13 amino acids. Trimming took 2 bases from V and 4 from J, leaving 5 bases between them. CDR3 amino acids: CASSLSGTGELFF. CDR3 DNA sequence: TGTGCCAGCAGCTTAAGTGGCACCGGGGAGCTGTTTTTT.

The chain employs TRBV4-3 and TRBJ2-1; D remains unclear. The germline V and J ends were trimmed by 0 bases and 9 bases, with 15 bases remaining between them. In germline, CDR1 is LGHNA, CDR2 YSLEER. The CDR3 extends over 15 amino acids. CDR3 sequence: CASSQDYTLQREQFF. The CDR3 nucleotides are TGCGCCAGCAGCCAAGATTACACTTTGCAACGTGAGCAGTTCTTC.

Points on this clone: In the same sample, other DNA sequences code for this CDR3. This chain connects TRBV2 to TRBJ2-5; no definite D call. This CDR3 is 12 amino acids long. Germline V CDR1 and CDR2: SNHLY, FYNNEI. Trimming removed 1 base at V and 5 bases at J, with 5 bases between. The CDR3 protein is CASSEGWETQYF. CDR3 nucleotide sequence: TGTGCCAGCAGTGAAGGTTGGGAGACCCAGTACTTC.

Concerning this clone itself: The junction differs from germline at one of its ends, possibly a read error. The gene calls are TRBV7-7 and TRBJ2-3; 7 bases are shared with TRBD1. The length of the CDR3 is 16 residues. Germline V lookup: CDR1 SSHAT, CDR2 FNYEAQ (reference sequence). CDR3 DNA sequence: TGTGCTAGCAGTTCAGGGACAGCCGGCGGCACAGATACGCAGTATTTT. Its translation: CASSSGTAGGTDTQYF.

The J gene is TRBJ1-2, the V gene TRBV28; D remains unclear. The CDR3 has 13 residues. Germline V gene lookup returns CDR1 MDHEN and CDR2 SYDVKM. V lost 8 bases, J lost 0 bases, and 10 bases lay in between. The CDR3 nucleotides read TGTGCCAGCGGAGCGGGGACTAACTATGGCTACACCTTC. This sequence encodes CASGAGTNYGYTF.

At least ten counts were recorded for this clone. The sample carries other DNA sequences with the same CDR3. The rearrangement uses TRBV2 and TRBJ1-5; possibly TRBD1 for D (6 bases). This CDR3 has 13 amino acids. Germline V gene sequence: CDR1 SNHLY, CDR2 FYNNEI. The V gene lost 6 bases and the J gene lost 3 bases, with 9 bases spanning the gap. CDR3 sequence: CASRGDNNQPQHF. The CDR3 DNA reads TGTGCCAGCAGAGGGGACAACAATCAGCCCCAGCATTTT.

This clone has just a few counts. The chain has TRBV4-3 and TRBJ2-7, with 7 positions matching TRBD2. The CDR3 contains 16 residues. Losses at the gene ends were 1 base for V and 4 bases for J; bases not matched to a gene: 10. Germline values: CDR1 LGHNA, CDR2 YSLEER. CDR3 in amino acids: CASSQALLADQYEQYF. CDR3 coding DNA: TGCGCCAGCAGCCAAGCCCTCCTAGCGGACCAATACGAGCAGTACTTC.

In this sample, this clone turned up many times. The chain combines TRBV6-5 with TRBJ2-3, with TRBD2 matching over 8 bases. The germline gives CDR1 MNHEY, CDR2 SVGAGI. The CDR3 consists of 14 residues. Trimming took 6 bases from V and 5 from J; bases not matched to a gene: 7. CDR3 sequence (DNA): TGTGCCAGCAGGGTGGCGGGAGGAAGAGATACGCAGTATTTT. As protein: CASRVAGGRDTQYF.

The chain is built from TRBV27 and TRBJ2-7; D is uncertain. The CDR3 spans 13 residues. CDR1 and CDR2 (germline): MNHEY, SMNVEV (reference sequence). Trimming took 0 bases from V and 4 from J, leaving 7 bases between them. CDR3 sequence reads: CASSLSVGYEQYF. Here the CDR3 DNA reads TGTGCCAGCAGTTTATCGGTGGGGTACGAGCAGTACTTC.

The chain employs TRBV28 and TRBJ2-5, with TRBD1 matching over 9 bases. Germline V gene sequence: CDR1 MDHEN, CDR2 SYDVKM. The J segment lost 1 base and the V segment lost 6 bases, leaving 12 bases of the junction unmatched. The CDR3 extends over 17 amino acids. CDR3 sequence: CASSPGQGRGLQETQYF. CDR3 DNA sequence: TGTGCCAGCAGCCCTGGACAGGGGAGGGGACTCCAAGAGACCCAGTACTTC.

This chain joins TRBV28 and TRBJ1-1; D gene ambiguous. CDR1 is MDHEN, CDR2 SYDVKM, per germline. The CDR3 has 13 amino acids. The V and J ends lost 8 bases and 3 bases respectively, with 13 bases between them. CDR3 DNA: TGTGCCAGCCGGGTGGGTGGATACACTGAAGCTTTCTTT. Protein sequence: CASRVGGYTEAFF.

J is TRBJ2-7 and V is TRBV28, with TRBD2 matching 8 bases. Germline V CDR1 and CDR2: MDHEN, SYDVKM. V dropped 8 bases and J dropped 3; count of bases not matched to a gene: 18. The CDR3 has 17 residues. CDR3 DNA sequence: TGTGCCAGCCTCCCTCCTCCCCCGGCTAGCGGGCTCTACGAGCAGTACTTC. Residues: CASLPPPPASGLYEQYF. The full variable domain, rest sourced from reference TRBV28 and TRBJ2-7, is DVKVTQSSRYLVKRTGEKVFLECVQDMDHENMFWYRQDPGLGLRLIYFSYDVKMKEKGDIPEGYSVSREKKERFSLILESASTNQTSMYLCASLPPPPASGLYEQYFGPGTRLTVT.

V is TRBV30 and J is TRBJ2-5, with TRBD2 matching 8 bases. CDR3 length equals 14 residues. The J segment lost 2 bases and the V segment lost 5 bases, leaving 7 bases of the junction unmatched. The V gene's germline CDR1 is GTSNPN and CDR2 SVGIG (reference sequence). The DNA for the CDR3 is TGTGCCTGGGGGCTTGGACTAGCACAAGAGACCCAGTACTTC. Protein sequence: CAWGLGLAQETQYF. Based on the CDR3 plus reference TRBV30 and TRBJ2-5, the full variable domain is SQTIHQWPATLVQPVGSPLSLECTVEGTSNPNLYWYRQAAGRGLQLLFYSVGIGQISSEVPQNLSASRPQDRQFILSSKKLLLSDSGFYLCAWGLGLAQETQYFGPGTRLLVL.

The genes are TRBV5-1 and TRBJ2-1; 14 nucleotides line up with TRBD2. Germline V gene lookup returns CDR1 SGHRS and CDR2 YFSETQ. Trimming removed 4 bases from V and 6 bases from J; junction bases left unmatched: 9. CDR3 length: 17 amino acids. The CDR3 bases are TGCGCCAGCAGCCTCGGACTAGCGGGAGGAGTGGGCAATGAGCAGTTCTTC. It codes for CASSLGLAGGVGNEQFF.

As regards this clone: The sample contains more than one DNA sequence encoding this CDR3. This chain connects TRBV5-4 to TRBJ2-5; 8 nucleotides match TRBD2. This CDR3 has 13 amino acids. Trimming removed 0 bases from V and 5 bases from J; junction bases left unmatched: 0. Germline CDR1 SGHNT, CDR2 YYREEE (reference sequence). In nucleotides, the CDR3 is TGTGCCAGCAGCTTGGCGGGAGGGGAGACCCAGTACTTC. Translation gives CASSLAGGETQYF. The complete variable domain, with remaining parts taken from reference TRBV5-4 and TRBJ2-5, reads ETGVTQSPTHLIKTRGQQVTLRCSSQSGHNTVSWYQQALGQGPQFIFQYYREEENGRGNFPPRFSGLQFPNYSSELNVNALELDDSALYLCASSLAGGETQYFGPGTRLLVL.

The chain has TRBV7-8 and TRBJ2-5; 11 bases line up with TRBD2. J was trimmed by 4 bases and V by 2 bases; bases with no gene match: 9. Germline lookup yields CDR1 SGHVS and CDR2 FQNEAQ. The CDR3 spans 17 residues. The CDR3 here is CASSLRALAGGSETQYF. The CDR3 nucleotides read TGTGCCAGCAGCTTAAGAGCTCTAGCGGGAGGCTCAGAGACCCAGTACTTC.